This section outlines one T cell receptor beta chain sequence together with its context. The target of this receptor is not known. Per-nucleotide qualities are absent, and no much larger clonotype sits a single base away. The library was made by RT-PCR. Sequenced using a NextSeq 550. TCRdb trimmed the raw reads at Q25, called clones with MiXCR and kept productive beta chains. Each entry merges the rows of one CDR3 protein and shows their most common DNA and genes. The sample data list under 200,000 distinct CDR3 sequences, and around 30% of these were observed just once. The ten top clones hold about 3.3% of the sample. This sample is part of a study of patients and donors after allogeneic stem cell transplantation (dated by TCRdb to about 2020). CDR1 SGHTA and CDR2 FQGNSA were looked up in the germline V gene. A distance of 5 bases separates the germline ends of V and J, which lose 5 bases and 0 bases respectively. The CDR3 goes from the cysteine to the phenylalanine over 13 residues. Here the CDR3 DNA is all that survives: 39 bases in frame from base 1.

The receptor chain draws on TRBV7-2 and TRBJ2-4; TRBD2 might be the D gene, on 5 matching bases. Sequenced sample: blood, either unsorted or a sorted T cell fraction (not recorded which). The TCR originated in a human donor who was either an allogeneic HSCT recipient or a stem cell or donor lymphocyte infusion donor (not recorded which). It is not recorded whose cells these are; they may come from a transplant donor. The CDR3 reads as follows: CASSGLAKNIQYF. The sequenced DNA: TGTGCCAGCAGCGGACTAGCCAAAAACATTCAGTACTTC.